This T cell receptor beta chain was captured in a study of cytomegalovirus exposure and HLA in healthy donors. TCRdb's table, derived via immunoSEQ multiplex PCR, lists solely in-frame clones and lacks some. The sample consists of some 130,000 clones, over 75% of them appearing once. Regarding this clone: Its antigen is unknown.

V lost 3 bases to trimming and J lost 7 bases, with 15 bases between them. The germline V gene has CDR1 KGHSH and CDR2 LQKENI. This CDR3 spans 14 amino acids. Study-wide points: The study recorded over 150 TCR beta chains that were cytomegalovirus-associated.

This sequence was found in a woman younger than 30 in good health and CMV-seropositive. The sequenced sample consisted of PBMCs. The rearrangement links TRBV18 to TRBJ1-2; unclear D gene. CDR3 coding DNA: TGTGCCAGCTCACCTCAAGCTGGGCAGGCTGGCTACACCTTC. This gives the protein CASSPQAGQAGYTF.